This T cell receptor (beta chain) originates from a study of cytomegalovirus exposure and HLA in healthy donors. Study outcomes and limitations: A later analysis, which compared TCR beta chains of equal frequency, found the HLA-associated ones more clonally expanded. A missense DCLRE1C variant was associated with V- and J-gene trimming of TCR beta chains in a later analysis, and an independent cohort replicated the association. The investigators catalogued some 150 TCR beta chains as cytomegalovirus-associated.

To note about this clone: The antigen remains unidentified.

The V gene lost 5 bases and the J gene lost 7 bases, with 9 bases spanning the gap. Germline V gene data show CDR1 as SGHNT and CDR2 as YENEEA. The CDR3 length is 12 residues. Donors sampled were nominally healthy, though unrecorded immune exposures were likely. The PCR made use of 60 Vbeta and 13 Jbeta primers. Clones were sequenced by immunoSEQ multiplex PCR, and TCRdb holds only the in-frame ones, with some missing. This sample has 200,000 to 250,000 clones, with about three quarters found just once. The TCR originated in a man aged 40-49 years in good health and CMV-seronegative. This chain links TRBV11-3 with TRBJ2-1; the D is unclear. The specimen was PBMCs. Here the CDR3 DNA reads TGTGCCAGCAGCACGACTGCTAATGAGCAGTTCTTC. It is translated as CASSTTANEQFF.